This entry is about one T cell receptor (beta chain). One end of the junction is discordant with germline, which a read error may explain. Use of 60 Vbeta and 13 Jbeta primers characterized the PCR. Profiling relied on immunoSEQ multiplex PCR, and the TCRdb table lists in-frame clones only, not all of them. The sample gives approximately 75,000 clones, 84% of which show up once; under 20% is in the top ten. The sample is drawn from a study of cytomegalovirus exposure and HLA in healthy donors. About the study: A previous analysis identified 100 million to 120 million unique TCR beta sequences derived from around 180 million T cells.

The length of the CDR3 is 14 residues. Germline CDR1 SSHAT, CDR2 FNYEAQ (reference sequence). The specimen sequenced was PBMCs. This TCR was recovered from a man between 65 and 85 years old in good health and CMV-seropositive. This sequence joins TRBV7-7 and TRBJ2-1, with TRBD2 identical over 9 bases. The CDR3 protein is CASSLAGVHNEQFF. As DNA, the CDR3 is TGTGCTAGCAGCTTAGCGGGAGTCCACAATGAGCAGTTCTTC.